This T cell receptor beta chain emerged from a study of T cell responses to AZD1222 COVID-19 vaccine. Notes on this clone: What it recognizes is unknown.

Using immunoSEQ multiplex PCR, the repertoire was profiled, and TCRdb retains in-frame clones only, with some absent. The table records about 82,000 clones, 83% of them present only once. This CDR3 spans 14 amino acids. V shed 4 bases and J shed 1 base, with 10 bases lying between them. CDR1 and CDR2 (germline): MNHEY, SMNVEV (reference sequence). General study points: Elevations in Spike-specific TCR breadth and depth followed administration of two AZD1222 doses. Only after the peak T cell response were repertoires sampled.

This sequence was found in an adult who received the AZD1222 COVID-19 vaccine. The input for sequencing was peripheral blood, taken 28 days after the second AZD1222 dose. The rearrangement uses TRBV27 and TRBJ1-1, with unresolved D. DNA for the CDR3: TGTGCCAGCAGTTCGATTCCCAAGAACACTGAAGCTTTCTTT. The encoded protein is CASSSIPKNTEAFF.